Detailed here is one T cell receptor beta chain. These data are taken from a study of blood T cell repertoires in COVID-19. Clones were read by immunoSEQ multiplex PCR, and TCRdb kept only the in-frame ones, dropping some. Altogether hundreds of thousands of clones are present, about 80% being singletons, with the ten largest covering around 3.3%. In terms of age and location, participants ranged from about 18 to 100 years and lived in approximately 26 US areas. Participants in the exposed group had met a COVID-19 case in the 2 weeks before joining the study. Germline CDR1 reads SGDLS; CDR2 reads YYNGEE. The CDR3 spans 12 residues. Trimming cost V 4 bases and J 5 bases, with 6 bases left between them.

The chain is built from TRBV9 and TRBJ2-2; D unclear. This TCR came from a woman aged 40-49 years who had been exposed to COVID-19. Sample: PBMCs or T cells enriched from blood (not recorded which). DNA of the CDR3: TGTGCCAGCAGCTCGACTACCGGGGAGCTGTTTTTT. Translation gives CASSSTTGELFF.